Sequencing of this T cell receptor (beta chain) was carried out in a study of identical twins. General observations from the study: The abundant beta clonotypes from cord blood had fewer insertions, and memory repertoires had none of this.

TCRdb re-called the 5' RACE reads through MiXCR, storing one row per CDR3 protein. The table shows approximately 890,000 distinct CDR3 sequences, with approximately 13% occurring only once. Germline-derived CDR1 and CDR2 are KGHDR and SFDVKD. The CDR3 totals 14 residues. V dropped 5 bases and J dropped 0 bases, with 7 bases sitting between them. About this clonotype: Its cognate antigen is unknown.

A further study also used this sample, focusing on yellow fever vaccine responses in identical twins.

The TCR comes from a young woman in good health. The sequencing sample was made of PBMCs. V usage is TRBV24-1 and J usage is TRBJ2-1; tentatively, D is TRBD2 (5 bases). The CDR3 DNA is TGTGCCACCAGTGGGACTCCCTCCTACAATGAGCAGTTCTTC. As protein: CATSGTPSYNEQFF.